This TCR beta chain was found in a study of cytomegalovirus exposure and HLA in healthy donors. Study observations and caveats: Researchers counted roughly 150 TCR beta chains as cytomegalovirus-associated. Among the sequence variants, a highly shared cluster was likely an artifact of sequencing. Follow-up analysis later connected one missense variant in DCLRE1C with trimming of TCR beta V- and J-genes.

Comment on this clone: Its antigen remains unidentified.

Trimming left V 3 bases short and J 3 bases short, with 6 bases between. Germline CDR1 reads SGHTA; CDR2 reads FQGNSA. The CDR3 length is 13 residues. The PCR employed 60 Vbeta primers together with 13 Jbeta primers. Here immunoSEQ multiplex PCR was the method, and the copy in TCRdb shows in-frame clones only, minus some. The sample table sets out tens of thousands of clones. The rearrangement links TRBV7-2 to TRBJ1-5; D perhaps matches TRBD1 (5 bases). The sequenced material came from PBMCs. The receptor comes from a man aged 50 to 60 in good health and CMV-seronegative. In DNA, the CDR3 is TGTGCCAGCAGCTTGACAGACAATCAGCCCCAGCATTTT. Translated: CASSLTDNQPQHF.